This T cell receptor (beta chain) is drawn from a study of CD8+ T cells in alopecia areata. Study outcomes and limitations: Lesional scalp displayed greater clonality than normal scalp, most notably in alopecia totalis/universalis.

Per the germline V gene, CDR1 is LNHDA and CDR2 is SQIVND (reference sequence). This CDR3 has 15 residues. Trimming cost V 7 bases and J 5 bases; bases outside gene matches: 12. Treatment denoted: oral pan-JAK inhibitor, 5-10 mg twice daily. Peripheral blood samples and lesional scalp punch biopsies were obtained from alopecia areata patients. Notes on this clone: The antigen remains undetermined.

Reverse transcribed after extraction, RNA yielded cDNA as the sequencing template. Using immunoSEQ multiplex PCR, the repertoire was profiled, and TCRdb retains in-frame clones only, with some absent. The sample gives around 120,000 clones, roughly 60% of which show up once; roughly 30% is in the top ten. The receptor's source is a human donor with alopecia areata. This chain connects TRBV19 to TRBJ2-5, with 8 bases matching TRBD1. The specimen comprised CD8+ T cells sorted from blood, sampled at week 4, from a patient treated with tofacitinib. CDR3 DNA: TGTGCCAGTATGTTAAGACAGGGGTACTGGGAGACCCAGTACTTC. Translation: CASMLRQGYWETQYF.